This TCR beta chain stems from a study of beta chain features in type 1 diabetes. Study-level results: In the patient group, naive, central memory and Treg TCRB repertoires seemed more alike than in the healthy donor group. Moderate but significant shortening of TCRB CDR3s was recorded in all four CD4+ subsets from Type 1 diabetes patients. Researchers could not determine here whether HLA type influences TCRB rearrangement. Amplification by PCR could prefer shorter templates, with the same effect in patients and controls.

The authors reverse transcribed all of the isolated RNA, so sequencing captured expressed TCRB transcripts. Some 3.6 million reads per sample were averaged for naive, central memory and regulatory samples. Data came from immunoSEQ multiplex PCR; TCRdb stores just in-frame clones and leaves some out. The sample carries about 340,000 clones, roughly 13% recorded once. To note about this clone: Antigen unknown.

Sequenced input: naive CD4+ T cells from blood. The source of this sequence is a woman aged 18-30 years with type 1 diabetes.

CDR3 nucleotides: TGCGCCAGCAGCTTTCTCTCAGAGACCCAGTACTTC. Its translation: CASSFLSETQYF. This chain connects TRBV5-1 to TRBJ2-5; D unclear. The V end was cut by 2 bases, the J end by 4 bases, with 6 bases between. Germline CDR1 is SGHRS and CDR2 is YFSETQ. There are 12 residues in the CDR3. Supplemented by reference TRBV5-1 and TRBJ2-5, the full variable domain reads KAGVTQTPRYLIKTRGQQVTLSCSPISGHRSVSWYQQTPGQGLQFLFEYFSETQRNKGNFPGRFSGRQFSNSRSEMNVSTLELGDSALYLCASSFLSETQYFGPGTRLLVL.